The 28 T cell receptor beta chains below were found in one sample sequenced in a study of CD8+ T cells in alopecia areata. RNA extraction was followed by reverse transcription into cDNA, which acted as the sequencing template. Repertoires were generated with immunoSEQ multiplex PCR, while TCRdb's copy carries only in-frame clones and drops some. Here the sample spans 150,000 or so clones, around 83% being singletons. Noted treatment: oral pan-JAK inhibitor, 5-10 mg twice daily. The sample consisted of CD8+ T cells sorted from blood, taken at week 4, from a patient treated with tofacitinib. These receptors originate from a human donor with alopecia areata.

This sequence joins TRBV27 and TRBJ1-2; a possible D gene is TRBD1 (6 bases). Trimming removed 6 bases at V and 4 bases at J, with 21 bases between. Germline V gene data show CDR1 as MNHEY and CDR2 as SMNVEV (reference sequence). CDR3 length equals 16 residues. The CDR3 spells CASSLTQLGGLYGYTF. In DNA, the CDR3 is TGTGCCAGCAGCCTCACCCAACTAGGGGGTCTCTATGGCTACACCTTC.

The chain is built from TRBV30 and TRBJ1-6, with no clear D. The V and J ends lost 3 bases and 7 bases respectively, with 16 bases between them. The germline CDR1 and CDR2 sequences are GTSNPN and SVGIG (reference sequence). This CDR3 region has 15 residues. CDR3 in DNA: TGTGCCTGGAGCTCACCAGGCTTCGGGAATTCACCCCTCCACTTT. This sequence encodes CAWSSPGFGNSPLHF.

The chain couples TRBV6-5 to TRBJ2-7; perhaps TRBD2 as D (6 bases). Trimming cost V 1 base and J 2 bases, with 12 bases left between them. CDR1 is MNHEY, CDR2 SVGAGI, per germline. The CDR3 consists of 15 residues. The CDR3 region has the DNA TGTGCCAGCAGTTACTACGGCGGGGCGGCCTACGAGCAGTACTTC. This codes for CASSYYGGAAYEQYF.

The genes are TRBV4-1 and TRBJ2-1; TRBD2 agrees at 13 bases. The germline V gene encodes CDR1 MGHRA and CDR2 YSYEKL. The length of the CDR3 is 19 residues. V lost 0 bases to trimming and J lost 2 bases; unmatched junction nucleotides: 7. The DNA for the CDR3 is TGCGCCAGCAGCCAAGAGCCTCTAACTAGCGGGAGGGCCTACAATGAGCAGTTCTTC. Translated, it gives CASSQEPLTSGRAYNEQFF.

J is TRBJ2-1 and V is TRBV2; no clear D. Trimming took off 7 bases at V and 10 bases at J, with 8 bases between the two ends. CDR3 size: 10 residues. Germline lookup yields CDR1 SNHLY and CDR2 FYNNEI. The CDR3 spells CASKGGEQFF. The CDR3 bases are TGTGCCAGCAAGGGCGGCGAGCAGTTCTTC.

V and J are TRBV7-3 and TRBJ1-1; TRBD1 might be the D (6 bases). This CDR3 has 12 residues. From germline, CDR1 is SGHTA and CDR2 FQGTGA. Trimming removed 6 bases at V and 8 bases at J, with 13 bases between. The DNA for the CDR3 is TGTGCCAGCAGTTCGGGACACCACGAAGCTTTCTTT. Amino acids: CASSSGHHEAFF. The full variable domain, rest sourced from reference TRBV7-3 and TRBJ1-1, is GAGVSQTPSNKVTEKGKYVELRCDPISGHTALYWYRQSLGQGPEFLIYFQGTGAADDSGLPNDRFFAVRPEGSVSTLKIQRTERGDSAVYLCASSSGHHEAFFGQGTRLTVV.

The table lists this clone with a count of one. J is TRBJ2-1 and V is TRBV29-1; TRBD2 matches 16 bases. CDR1 is SQVTM and CDR2 is ANQGSEA in the germline V gene. The CDR3 runs to 17 residues. Unmatched junction bases numbered 2, after V lost 3 bases and J lost 0 bases. The CDR3 DNA is TGCAGCGTTGAGGGACTAGCGGGAGGGCGCTCCTACAATGAGCAGTTCTTC. Its protein product is CSVEGLAGGRSYNEQFF.

Of note for this clone: This CDR3 is also generated by other DNA sequences in the sample. The chain joins TRBV9 to TRBJ1-5; D is unclear. The CDR3 loop spans 12 amino acids. The germline V gene has CDR1 SGDLS and CDR2 YYNGEE. V gave up 0 bases and J gave up 9 bases, with 7 bases separating them. In DNA, the CDR3 is TGTGCCAGCAGCGTAGAAGGTGGGCCCCAGCATTTT. Its translation is CASSVEGGPQHF. Looking up the rest from reference TRBV9 and TRBJ1-5 gives the full variable domain: DSGVTQTPKHLITATGQRVTLRCSPRSGDLSVYWYQQSLDQGLQFLIQYYNGEERAKGNILERFSAQQFPDLHSELNLSSLELGDSALYFCASSVEGGPQHFGDGTRLSIL.

This sequence joins TRBV10-2 and TRBJ1-2; a weak D match, TRBD1 (5 bases). The CDR3 has 14 amino acids. The V end was cut by 2 bases, the J end by 4 bases, with 11 bases between. The germline V gene has CDR1 WSHSY and CDR2 SAAADI. The CDR3 here is CASSEVGRSYGYTF. The CDR3 DNA sequence: TGCGCCAGCAGTGAGGTGGGGCGTAGCTATGGCTACACCTTC.

The rearrangement joins TRBV27 to TRBJ1-2; maybe TRBD1 (6 bases). The CDR3 spans 15 residues. V was clipped by 10 bases and J by 6 bases, with 24 bases between them. Per germline, CDR1 MNHEY and CDR2 SMNVEV (reference sequence). The CDR3: CATGTQVGGRNGYTF. The CDR3 nucleotides read TGTGCCACCGGTACCCAGGTGGGGGGCAGGAATGGCTACACCTTC.

V usage is TRBV2 and J usage is TRBJ1-2; D is unresolved. CDR1 is SNHLY, CDR2 FYNNEI, per germline. Trimming shortened V by 3 bases and J by 1 base, and 9 bases separated the two germline ends. The CDR3 is made up of 14 amino acids. CDR3 nucleotide sequence: TGTGCCAGCAGTGACCCCAGTTTTAACTATGGCTACACCTTC. Translation gives CASSDPSFNYGYTF. Looking up the rest from reference TRBV2 and TRBJ1-2 gives the full variable domain: EPEVTQTPSHQVTQMGQEVILRCVPISNHLYFYWYRQILGQKVEFLVSFYNNEISEKSEIFDDQFSVERPDGSNFTLKIRSTKLEDSAMYFCASSDPSFNYGYTFGSGTRLTVV.

V gene TRBV19 combines with J gene TRBJ1-1, with D maybe TRBD1 (5 bases). The germline gives CDR1 LNHDA, CDR2 SQIVND (reference sequence). Trimming removed 6 bases at V and 6 bases at J, with 14 bases between. There are 13 residues in the CDR3. The CDR3 protein is CASSVWGGSEAFF. The CDR3 DNA reads TGTGCCAGTAGCGTTTGGGGGGGATCTGAAGCTTTCTTT.

The rearrangement joins TRBV7-9 to TRBJ2-1; D gene uncertain. Trimming cost V 6 bases and J 8 bases, with 5 bases left between them. This CDR3 contains 10 residues. The germline V gene encodes CDR1 SEHNR and CDR2 FQNEAQ (reference sequence). The chain's CDR3 is CASRIDEQFF. CDR3 nucleotide sequence: TGTGCCAGCAGGATCGATGAGCAGTTCTTC.

The chain carries TRBV6-1 and TRBJ2-7; 9 nucleotides agree with TRBD2. Germline CDR1 is MNHNS and CDR2 is SASEGT. The CDR3 totals 16 residues. With V trimmed by 3 bases and J by 1 base, 7 bases remained unmatched. The CDR3 loop reads CASSDMAGGQSYEQYF. CDR3 DNA: TGTGCCAGCAGTGACATGGCGGGGGGGCAATCCTACGAGCAGTACTTC.

The J gene is TRBJ2-1, the V gene TRBV29-1, with D perhaps given as TRBD1 or TRBD2 (6 bases each). CDR3 length: 13 amino acids. Per the germline V gene, CDR1 is SQVTM and CDR2 is ANQGSEA. The ends were cut back, 4 bases at V and 5 bases at J, with 12 bases in the middle. The CDR3 DNA sequence: TGCAGCGTTGTAGGGGGGTGGGACAATGAGCAGTTCTTC. Amino acids: CSVVGGWDNEQFF.

The rearrangement links TRBV5-6 to TRBJ2-1, with a tentative D call TRBD2 (7 bases). Germline V gene data show CDR1 as SGHDT and CDR2 as YYEEEE. The CDR3 is made up of 13 amino acids. Trimming stripped 4 bases from V and 10 bases from J, with 15 bases between. The chain's CDR3 is CASSPMGGPEQFF. CDR3 nucleotide sequence: TGTGCCAGCAGCCCGATGGGGGGGCCGGAGCAGTTCTTC.

This chain uses TRBV7-9 with TRBJ2-7; 7 positions match TRBD2. Germline lookup yields CDR1 SEHNR and CDR2 FQNEAQ (reference sequence). J was trimmed by 3 bases and V by 5 bases; bases with no gene match: 10. The CDR3 has 15 residues. CDR3 nucleotide sequence: TGTGCCAGCAGCCCCCCGGACGGCGGGGGCTACGAGCAGTACTTC. Protein sequence: CASSPPDGGGYEQYF.

This chain joins TRBV29-1 and TRBJ2-2, with no clear D. Germline assignment: CDR1 SQVTM and CDR2 ANQGSEA. The length of the CDR3 is 13 residues. Trimming took off 3 bases at V and 4 bases at J, with 9 bases between the two ends. The CDR3 region is CSVEEATTGELFF. CDR3 nucleotide sequence: TGCAGCGTTGAGGAAGCCACCACCGGGGAGCTGTTTTTT.

This rearrangement joins TRBV29-1 to TRBJ2-7; D is undetermined. The CDR3 covers 13 residues. V was pared by 0 bases and J by 4 bases, with 10 bases between. Germline V CDR1 and CDR2: SQVTM, ANQGSEA. The DNA of the CDR3 is TGCAGCGTTGAAGATCCTTCAGAATACGAGCAGTACTTC. As protein: CSVEDPSEYEQYF.

This rearrangement joins TRBV7-9 to TRBJ1-2, with D hard to call. The CDR3 is 14 residues long. Looked up from germline, CDR1 is SEHNR and CDR2 is FQNEAQ (reference sequence). V gave up 1 base and J gave up 4 bases, with 10 bases separating them. In DNA form, the CDR3 reads TGTGCCAGCAGCTTAGATGAGGGCCGCTATGGCTACACCTTC. Protein product: CASSLDEGRYGYTF.

The V and J genes are TRBV11-2 and TRBJ2-7, with D maybe TRBD1 (6 bases). This CDR3 is 18 amino acids long. Germline V gives CDR1 SGHAT, CDR2 FQNNGV. Trimming removed 0 bases from V and 2 bases from J, with 20 bases in between. As DNA, the CDR3 is TGTGCCAGCAGCTTAGATCCGCATTTGGTTGGGGGCCCCTACGAGCAGTACTTC. Translating gives CASSLDPHLVGGPYEQYF.

As concerns this clone: Relative to the germline gene, one junction end is altered; a read error may explain this. The chain employs TRBV6-5 and TRBJ2-7, with unresolved D. There are 11 residues in the CDR3. Per the germline V gene, CDR1 is MNHEY and CDR2 is SVGAGI. CDR3 amino acids: CASSDSYEQYF. DNA of the CDR3: TGTGCCAGCAGTGACTCCTACGAGCAGTACTTC.

This chain uses TRBV5-6 with TRBJ2-3, with D hard to call. Germline V gene data show CDR1 as SGHDT and CDR2 as YYEEEE. The CDR3 has 16 amino acids. The V and J ends lost 0 bases and 2 bases respectively, with 13 bases between them. This CDR3 reads CASSLVRGGNTDTQYF. DNA of the CDR3: TGTGCCAGCAGCTTGGTTAGAGGCGGAAACACAGATACGCAGTATTTT.

This clone was picked up one time. The chain links TRBV6-5 to TRBJ2-3, with D perhaps matching TRBD2 (6 bases). This CDR3 contains 15 residues. Germline CDR1 reads MNHEY; CDR2 reads SVGAGI. V shed 6 bases and J shed 0 bases, with 13 bases lying between them. CDR3 residues: CASSPRTTSTDTQYF. The CDR3 DNA sequence: TGTGCCAGCAGCCCCCGGACTACTAGCACAGATACGCAGTATTTT.

The chain uses TRBV10-3 and TRBJ2-7, with TRBD1 matching over 10 bases. V lost 8 bases and J lost 4; bases outside the gene matches: 14. The CDR3 spans 16 residues. Germline V lookup: CDR1 ENHRY, CDR2 SYGVKD. This chain's CDR3 is CAIANYGTGELYEQYF. For the CDR3, the DNA is TGTGCCATCGCGAATTACGGGACAGGGGAATTGTACGAGCAGTACTTC.

The chain has TRBV7-2 and TRBJ2-7; D remains unclear. CDR3 size: 11 residues. Per germline, CDR1 SGHTA and CDR2 FQGNSA. Trimming took off 2 bases at V and 1 base at J, with 0 bases between the two ends. CDR3: CASSLSYEQYF. CDR3 DNA sequence: TGTGCCAGCAGCTTATCCTACGAGCAGTACTTC.

This chain connects TRBV7-6 to TRBJ1-2, with a possible D match to TRBD1 (5 bases). V lost 1 base, J lost 4 bases, and 13 bases lay in between. In germline, CDR1 is SGHVS, CDR2 FNYEAQ. The CDR3 has 15 amino acids. The CDR3 DNA reads TGTGCCAGCAGCTTAGTTCTCGGGGGGTCCTATGGCTACACCTTC. This translates into CASSLVLGGSYGYTF. The whole variable domain, remainder taken from reference TRBV7-6 and TRBJ1-2, is GAGVSQSPRYKVTKRGQDVALRCDPISGHVSLYWYRQALGQGPEFLTYFNYEAQQDKSGLPNDRFSAERPEGSISTLTIQRTEQRDSAMYRCASSLVLGGSYGYTFGSGTRLTVV.

This chain connects TRBV11-2 to TRBJ2-7; D remains ambiguous. V lost 3 bases, J lost 7 bases, and 10 bases lay in between. CDR1 is SGHAT and CDR2 is FQNNGV in the germline V gene. This CDR3 comprises 12 residues. DNA of the CDR3: TGTGCCAGCAGCTTTGGTTTCGGTGAGCAGTACTTC. The encoded protein is CASSFGFGEQYF.